One sample yielded the 21 T cell receptor beta chains listed below, sequenced in a study of beta chain features in type 1 diabetes. The authors reverse transcribed all of the isolated RNA, so sequencing captured expressed TCRB transcripts. The assay was immunoSEQ multiplex PCR, and TCRdb's table has in-frame clones only and misses some. The data hold about 290,000 clones, with 8% observed a single time. Material: central memory CD4+ T cells from blood. The receptors come from a woman younger than 35 in good health.

This clone was seen a few times. In DNA form, the CDR3 reads TGTGCCTGGATCTCCACCGGGGGGACAGGCTGGGGACTGAACACTGAAGCTTTCTTT. Protein: CAWISTGGTGWGLNTEAFF. The chain links TRBV30 to TRBJ1-1; TRBD1 matches 8 bases. CDR1 is GTSNPN, CDR2 SVGIG, per germline (reference sequence). The CDR3 has 19 amino acids. With 4 bases clipped from V and 0 bases from J, the junction kept 19 bases outside the gene matches.

This clone was observed a handful of times. The CDR3 DNA reads TGTGCCAGCAGCGACAGGGAGTACACCGGGGAGCTGTTTTTT. This translates into CASSDREYTGELFF. The chain employs TRBV4-2 and TRBJ2-2, with 7 bases identical to TRBD1. V trimming: 5 bases; J trimming: 3 bases; junction bases outside the gene matches: 3. The germline CDR1 and CDR2 sequences are LGHNA and YNFKEQ. The CDR3 is 14 amino acids.

A few counts support this clone. V gene TRBV7-9 combines with J gene TRBJ1-2, with D perhaps matching TRBD1 (5 bases). V was pared by 4 bases and J by 2 bases, with 14 bases between. This CDR3 has 15 amino acids. Germline lookup yields CDR1 SEHNR and CDR2 FQNEAQ (reference sequence). CDR3 loop: CASSSAARGNYGYTF. The CDR3 DNA follows: TGTGCCAGCAGCTCCGCGGCCCGGGGGAACTATGGCTACACCTTC.

This clone was detected many times. The chain employs TRBV7-2 and TRBJ2-7, with TRBD1 identical over 8 bases. The CDR3 has 15 residues. With 8 bases clipped from V and 7 bases from J, the junction kept 16 bases outside the gene matches. Germline V gene data show CDR1 as SGHTA and CDR2 as FQGNSA. The CDR3 spells CASGQGAQHLGEQYF. CDR3 coding DNA: TGTGCCAGCGGGCAGGGGGCGCAACACCTAGGGGAGCAGTACTTC.

This chain links TRBV15 with TRBJ1-5, with D possibly matching TRBD1 (6 bases). The V and J ends lost 3 bases and 7 bases respectively, with 19 bases between them. The CDR3 sequence is 16 residues long. Germline V lookup: CDR1 LNHNV, CDR2 YYDKDF (reference sequence). CDR3 DNA: TGTGCCACCAGCAGGACCGGGACATCGAAGGGACAGCCCCAGCATTTT. Its protein is CATSRTGTSKGQPQHF.

This clone was found many times. The chain recombines TRBV14 with TRBJ2-3; D is ambiguous. The germline V and J ends were trimmed by 0 bases and 7 bases, with 5 bases remaining between them. CDR1 is SGHDN, CDR2 FVKESK, per germline. The CDR3 contains 12 residues. Written as DNA, the CDR3 is TGTGCCAGCAGCCAAGATTACAATACGCAGTATTTT. Its translation: CASSQDYNTQYF.

V is TRBV9 and J is TRBJ2-5; D is uncertain. V lost 0 bases to trimming and J lost 5 bases, with 5 bases between them. The CDR3 is 12 residues long. CDR1 SGDLS and CDR2 YYNGEE come from the germline V gene. The CDR3 DNA sequence: TGTGCCAGCAGCGTAGACGCGGAGACCCAGTACTTC. Encoded protein: CASSVDAETQYF.

The chain employs TRBV5-1 and TRBJ2-3; 7 nucleotides match TRBD1. Trimming removed 3 bases from V and 2 bases from J; junction bases left unmatched: 6. Germline loops: CDR1 SGHRS, CDR2 YFSETQ. CDR3 length: 15 residues. DNA for the CDR3: TGCGCCAGCAGCTCGGACGGGACAGCCACAGATACGCAGTATTTT. Translating it yields CASSSDGTATDTQYF. Looking up the rest from reference TRBV5-1 and TRBJ2-3 gives the full variable domain: KAGVTQTPRYLIKTRGQQVTLSCSPISGHRSVSWYQQTPGQGLQFLFEYFSETQRNKGNFPGRFSGRQFSNSRSEMNVSTLELGDSALYLCASSSDGTATDTQYFGPGTRLTVL.

The chain employs TRBV11-2 and TRBJ2-5, with D possibly matching TRBD2 (6 bases). V gave up 1 base and J gave up 5 bases, with 11 bases separating them. The CDR3 has 14 residues. Looked up from germline, CDR1 is SGHAT and CDR2 is FQNNGV. The CDR3 DNA is TGTGCCAGCAGCTTAGGTAGCGGAGGGGAGACCCAGTACTTC. Protein sequence: CASSLGSGGETQYF.

A few counts support this clone. This chain connects TRBV10-3 to TRBJ2-7; perhaps D is TRBD1 or TRBD2 (6 bases each). CDR1 and CDR2 (germline): ENHRY, SYGVKD. The CDR3 is 14 amino acids. Trimming left V 11 bases short and J 4 bases short, with 21 bases between. The CDR3 sequence: CAHSPSPGAYEQYF. The CDR3 nucleotides read TGTGCCCATTCTCCCTCGCCGGGGGCATACGAGCAGTACTTC.

The sample holds a few counts of this clone. The chain employs TRBV5-1 and TRBJ1-3; unclear D gene. This CDR3 has 13 amino acids. Germline loops: CDR1 SGHRS, CDR2 YFSETQ. Trimming left V 0 bases short and J 1 base short, with 2 bases between. The CDR3 DNA sequence: TGCGCCAGCAGCTTGGCGTCTGGAAACACCATATATTTT. Its protein is CASSLASGNTIYF.

This clone occurred a few times. The chain links TRBV6-5 to TRBJ2-1, with TRBD1 identical over 7 bases. The trim removed 0 bases at V and 10 bases at J, leaving 3 bases unmatched. The V gene's germline CDR1 is MNHEY and CDR2 SVGAGI. The CDR3 has 13 residues. This CDR3 is CASSYSGQSEQFF. Written as DNA, the CDR3 is TGTGCCAGCAGTTACTCGGGACAGTCAGAGCAGTTCTTC.

The V call is TRBV28, the J call TRBJ2-3; D is unclear. The CDR3 extends over 13 amino acids. Germline lookup yields CDR1 MDHEN and CDR2 SYDVKM. The ends were cut back, 4 bases at V and 5 bases at J, with 10 bases in the middle. CDR3 sequence: CASSSFERDTQYF. The CDR3 DNA sequence: TGTGCCAGCAGTTCTTTCGAAAGAGATACGCAGTATTTT. The full variable domain, its missing parts supplied by reference TRBV28 and TRBJ2-3, is DVKVTQSSRYLVKRTGEKVFLECVQDMDHENMFWYRQDPGLGLRLIYFSYDVKMKEKGDIPEGYSVSREKKERFSLILESASTNQTSMYLCASSSFERDTQYFGPGTRLTVL.

The chain combines TRBV7-9 with TRBJ2-1; TRBD2 matches at 10 bases. The CDR3 is made up of 16 amino acids. The trim removed 6 bases at V and 9 bases at J, leaving 14 bases unmatched. CDR1 is SEHNR and CDR2 is FQNEAQ in the germline V gene (reference sequence). CDR3 in amino acids: CASSLSNPSGGGEQFF. CDR3 nucleotides: TGTGCCAGCAGTTTATCCAACCCTAGCGGGGGAGGTGAGCAGTTCTTC.

This clone was seen a handful of times. The chain carries TRBV7-2 and TRBJ1-4; no firm D call. Trimming removed 5 bases from V and 6 bases from J, with 10 bases in between. The germline CDR1 and CDR2 sequences are SGHTA and FQGNSA. The CDR3 is made up of 13 amino acids. Here the CDR3 reads CASSQSWDEKLFF. CDR3 sequence (DNA): TGTGCCAGCAGCCAATCCTGGGATGAAAAACTGTTTTTT.

There are a few counts of this clone. The chain links TRBV7-2 to TRBJ2-5; TRBD2 agrees at 7 bases. This CDR3 region has 14 residues. The J segment lost 0 bases and the V segment lost 5 bases, leaving 3 bases of the junction unmatched. Germline lookup yields CDR1 SGHTA and CDR2 FQGNSA. The chain's CDR3 is CASSPGRYQETQYF. DNA of the CDR3: TGTGCCAGCAGCCCCGGGAGGTACCAAGAGACCCAGTACTTC. Full variable domain (rest looked up from reference TRBV7-2 and TRBJ2-5): GAGVSQSPSNKVTEKGKDVELRCDPISGHTALYWYRQSLGQGLEFLIYFQGNSAPDKSGLPSDRFSAERTGGSVSTLTIQRTQQEDSAVYLCASSPGRYQETQYFGPGTRLLVL.

There are a few counts of this clone. Since a much larger clone is just one base distant, this may be a read error. Other DNA sequences in the same sample also yield this CDR3. The rearrangement links TRBV4-3 to TRBJ1-3; D is ambiguous. This CDR3 is built from 15 residues. Looked up from germline, CDR1 is LGHNA and CDR2 is YSLEER. Trimming pared 0 bases from V and 4 bases from J, leaving 10 bases between. The CDR3 spells CASSQDSHSGNTIYF. For the CDR3, the DNA is TGCGCCAGCAGCCAAGATAGTCACTCAGGAAACACCATATATTTT.

The rearrangement joins TRBV28 to TRBJ2-7; D call uncertain. Germline CDR1 reads MDHEN; CDR2 reads SYDVKM. This CDR3 contains 11 residues. Trimming took 11 bases from V and 4 from J, leaving 12 bases between them. The CDR3 sequence is CAARQLYEQYV. DNA for the CDR3: TGTGCCGCGAGGCAGCTATACGAGCAGTACGTC.

This clone has a count of ten or more. The chain recombines TRBV7-9 with TRBJ2-3; 8 bases agree with TRBD2. J lost 4 bases, V lost 5 bases, and 11 bases had no gene match. The CDR3 has 16 amino acids. Germline-derived CDR1 and CDR2 are SEHNR and FQNEAQ (reference sequence). Written as DNA, the CDR3 is TGTGCCAGCAGCCCCCCGCGGGAGGTTAGCCCAGATACGCAGTATTTT. It translates to CASSPPREVSPDTQYF.

This clone was counted between two and nine times. This rearrangement joins TRBV9 to TRBJ1-2; no reliable D call. The CDR3 runs to 14 residues. Per germline, CDR1 SGDLS and CDR2 YYNGEE. V was trimmed by 2 bases and J by 0 bases, leaving 8 bases between them. As DNA, the CDR3 is TGTGCCAGCAGCGTCGGTCCGACTAACTATGGCTACACCTTC. This encodes CASSVGPTNYGYTF.

The chain employs TRBV5-1 and TRBJ1-6; perhaps TRBD1 as D (5 bases). The V and J ends lost 0 bases and 4 bases respectively, with 23 bases between them. The CDR3 has 20 residues. Per germline, CDR1 SGHRS and CDR2 YFSETQ. The CDR3 coding sequence is TGCGCCAGCAGCTTGGGGGAAGGGACCGGGGACTGGATTTATAATTCACCCCTCCACTTT. Encoded protein: CASSLGEGTGDWIYNSPLHF.